The clone carrying this TCR beta chain has only a few counts. Original data processing: For nucleated cells, counts were estimated from reference gene primer amplification. Libraries were prepared by immunoSEQ multiplex PCR; TCRdb keeps only in-frame clonotypes and omits some of them. That table furnishes V, J and clone size, whereas the DNA furnished D and trimming. This sample has around 59,000 clones, with about 87% found just once. This record belongs to a study of blood T cell repertoires in COVID-19. At the level of the study: Acute and convalescent COVID-19 specimens originated in the United States, Italy and Spain. T cells, B-cell-depleted T cells, or PBMCs supplied cDNA or gDNA.

V shed 4 bases, J shed 7 bases, and the junction held 6 bases outside the gene matches. The CDR3 length is 14 residues. Germline V CDR1 and CDR2: SGHRS, YFSETQ. The rearrangement uses TRBV5-1 and TRBJ1-4; 8 nucleotides align to TRBD1. The TCR originated in a man aged 55 to 70 with acute or convalescent COVID-19. The specimen sequenced was peripheral blood. The CDR3 DNA follows: TGCGCCAGCAGCACCGGGGGGACAGGTGAAAAACTGTTTTTT. Protein: CASSTGGTGEKLFF.